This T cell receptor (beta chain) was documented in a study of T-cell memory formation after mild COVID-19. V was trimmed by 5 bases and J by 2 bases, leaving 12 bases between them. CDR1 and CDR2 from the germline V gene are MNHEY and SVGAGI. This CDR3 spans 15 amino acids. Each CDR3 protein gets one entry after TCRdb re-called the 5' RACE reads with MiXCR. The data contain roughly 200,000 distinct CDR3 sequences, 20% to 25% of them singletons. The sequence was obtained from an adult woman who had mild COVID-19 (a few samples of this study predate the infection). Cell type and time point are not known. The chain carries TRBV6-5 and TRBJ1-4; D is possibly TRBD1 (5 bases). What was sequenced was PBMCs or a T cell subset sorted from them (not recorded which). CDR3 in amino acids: CASSHRGETNEKLFF. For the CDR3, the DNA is TGTGCCAGCAGTCATCGAGGGGAGACTAATGAAAAACTGTTTTTT.